The rows below give T cell receptor beta chains drawn from one sample of a study of blood T cell repertoires in COVID-19. Only in-frame clones appear in the TCRdb table, and some are missing; sequencing was by immunoSEQ multiplex PCR. The data hold 200,000 to 250,000 clones, with approximately 81% observed a single time. Sequenced material: peripheral blood. The receptors stem from a woman of 80 years or more with active or convalescent COVID-19. Both conserved end residues are part of each CDR3. The D gene is left open where the match is weak. Some rows have no size entry. The others give once, few or many, or a class for an expanded clone.

>TRBD1|TRBV5-1|TRBJ1-4|NA
CASSLDRAREKLFF
TGCGCCAGCAGCTTAGACAGGGCGAGGGAAAAACTGTTTTTT
>NA|TRBV4-3|TRBJ2-5|few
CASSPSVGSQETQYF
TGCGCCAGCAGCCCCTCGGTGGGCAGCCAAGAGACCCAGTACTTC
>NA|TRBV27|TRBJ1-1|NA
CASSLREWVNTEAFF
TGTGCCAGCAGTTTAAGGGAGTGGGTGAACACTGAAGCTTTCTTT
>NA|TRBV18|TRBJ2-4|NA
CASSPFSGVYYIQYF
TGTGCCAGCTCACCCTTTTCGGGAGTGTATTACATTCAGTACTTC
>NA|TRBV3-1/TRBV3-2|TRBJ2-4|NA
CASSQSSGRENIQYF
TGTGCCAGCAGCCAGTCCTCTGGGCGAGAAAACATTCAGTACTTC
>TRBD1|TRBV5-1|TRBJ1-1|NA
CASSPGQGNTEAFF
TGCGCCAGCAGCCCCGGACAGGGGAACACTGAAGCTTTCTTT
>NA|TRBV29-1|TRBJ1-1|NA
CSVQRGSGGDTEAFF
TGCAGCGTCCAACGGGGTTCAGGTGGCGACACTGAAGCTTTCTTT
>TRBD1|TRBV5-1|TRBJ1-3|few
CASSFQGGSGNTIYF
TGCGCCAGCAGCTTTCAGGGGGGCTCTGGAAACACCATATATTTT
>NA|TRBV5-1|TRBJ2-5|NA
CASSYGTPITQYF
TGCGCCAGCAGCTACGGGACACCTATTACCCAGTACTTC
>NA|TRBV2|TRBJ1-1|NA
CASSEAGRENTEAFF
TGTGCCAGCAGTGAAGCCGGTCGGGAGAACACTGAAGCTTTCTTT
>NA|TRBV5-1|TRBJ2-7|NA
CASSPKWQGSDEQYF
TGCGCCAGCAGCCCCAAATGGCAGGGGAGCGACGAGCAGTACTTC
>NA|TRBV28|TRBJ1-2|NA
CASSLNPNRDGYTF
TGTGCCAGCAGTTTAAATCCAAATCGGGATGGCTACACCTTC
>NA|TRBV20-1|TRBJ2-7|NA
CSASNGYEQYF
TGCAGTGCTAGTAACGGCTACGAGCAGTACTTC
>TRBD2|TRBV11-3|TRBJ2-3|once
CASTSGRSTDTQYF
TGTGCCAGCACTAGCGGCCGTAGCACAGATACGCAGTATTTT
>NA|TRBV5-5|TRBJ2-7|many
CASSSDIGAYEQYF
TGTGCCAGCAGCTCGGACATAGGGGCTTACGAGCAGTACTTC
>TRBD1|TRBV7-9|TRBJ1-1|NA
CASSRQQGATEAFF
TGTGCCAGCAGCCGGCAGCAGGGGGCCACTGAAGCTTTCTTT
>NA|TRBV6-4|TRBJ2-2|NA
CASSASGYSGELFF
TGTGCCAGCAGTGCGTCAGGATATTCCGGGGAGCTGTTTTTT
>NA|TRBV7-2|TRBJ1-6|NA
CASSLVSGTHSPLHF
TGTGCCAGCAGCTTAGTGAGCGGAACCCATTCACCCCTCCACTTT
>TRBD2|TRBV14|TRBJ2-1|NA
CASSHLGSGKLNEQFF
TGTGCCAGCAGCCATCTAGGTAGCGGGAAGCTGAATGAGCAGTTCTTC
>TRBD2|TRBV6-4|TRBJ2-1|NA
CASSPGLAGERQFF
TGTGCCAGCAGTCCGGGACTAGCGGGAGAGAGGCAGTTCTTC
>TRBD1|TRBV7-6|TRBJ2-7|NA
CASSLESGGHYEQYF
TGTGCCAGCAGCTTAGAGTCAGGGGGCCACTACGAGCAGTACTTC
>TRBD1|TRBV5-3|TRBJ1-5|NA
CARSRKWTGGLISPSIRFWPF
TGTGCCAGAAGCCGCAAATGGACAGGGGGTTTGATCAGCCCCAGCATTAGGTTTTGGCCATTT
>NA|TRBV3-1/TRBV3-2|TRBJ2-7|NA
CASSQEVPRRYF
TGTGCCAGCAGCCAAGAGGTCCCGCGCCGGTACTTC
>NA|TRBV5-4|TRBJ1-3|few
CASSQGLSGNTIYF
TGTGCCAGCAGCCAGGGATTGTCTGGAAACACCATATATTTT
>TRBD1|TRBV7-2|TRBJ1-5|NA
CASSARGQGAQPQHF
TGTGCCAGCAGCGCTAGGGGACAGGGGGCTCAGCCCCAGCATTTT
>NA|TRBV7-8|TRBJ1-1|NA
CASSPGGDTEAFF
TGTGCCAGCAGTCCTGGGGGCGACACTGAAGCTTTCTTT
>TRBD1|TRBV7-2|TRBJ1-3|few
CASSPTGGSGNTIYF
TGTGCCAGCAGCCCGACAGGGGGCTCTGGAAACACCATATATTTT
>TRBD1|TRBV19|TRBJ2-7|NA
CASTIGTGNYEQYF
TGTGCCAGTACCATCGGGACAGGGAACTACGAGCAGTACTTC
>NA|TRBV6-5|TRBJ1-6|NA
CASGEASNSPLHF
TGTGCCAGCGGCGAGGCCTCAAATTCACCCCTCCACTTT
>TRBD2|TRBV5-1|TRBJ2-5|NA
CASSSSIPGAGETQYF
TGCGCCAGCAGCTCCTCGATCCCGGGAGCGGGGGAGACCCAGTACTTC
>TRBD2|TRBV10-3|TRBJ2-1|once
CAISESRLAGDYNEQFF
TGTGCCATCAGTGAGTCCCGGCTAGCGGGAGACTACAATGAGCAGTTCTTC
>TRBD1|TRBV6-6|TRBJ1-1|NA
CASSHTGANTEAFF
TGTGCCAGCAGTCATACAGGGGCCAACACTGAAGCTTTCTTT
>TRBD2|TRBV28|TRBJ2-2|NA
CASSFSGHTGELFF
TGTGCCAGCAGTTTTAGCGGGCACACCGGGGAGCTGTTTTTT
>NA|TRBV30|TRBJ1-5|NA
CAWQIRAGSNQPQHF
TGTGCCTGGCAAATCCGAGCCGGGTCTAATCAGCCCCAGCATTTT
>NA|TRBV5-1|TRBJ1-3|few
CASSFGEGSGNTIYF
TGCGCCAGCAGCTTTGGAGAGGGCTCTGGAAACACCATATATTTT
>TRBD1|TRBV7-8|TRBJ2-1|NA
CASAGQGYRNEQFF
TGTGCCAGCGCTGGACAGGGATATCGCAATGAGCAGTTCTTC
>TRBD2|TRBV19|TRBJ2-7|NA
CASSNTGGPYEQYF
TGTGCCAGTAGTAACACGGGAGGGCCTTACGAGCAGTACTTC
>TRBD2|TRBV9|TRBJ2-3|NA
CASSVGGSGRLTDTQYF
TGTGCCAGCAGCGTAGGTGGTAGCGGGAGATTGACAGATACGCAGTATTTT
>NA|TRBV5-1|TRBJ2-3|NA
CASSLGVPADTQYF
TGCGCCAGCAGCTTAGGGGTCCCGGCAGATACGCAGTATTTT
>NA|TRBV6-2/TRBV6-3|TRBJ2-5|NA
CASSPSSSETQYF
TGTGCCAGCAGCCCAAGCTCTTCAGAGACCCAGTACTTC
>NA|TRBV4-3|TRBJ2-7|once
CASSQDRGYEQYF
TGCGCCAGCAGCCAAGATCGGGGCTACGAGCAGTACTTC
>NA|TRBV30|TRBJ1-6|NA
CAWTGVGPLHF
TGTGCCTGGACCGGGGTCGGCCCCCTCCACTTT
>TRBD1|TRBV30|TRBJ1-3|NA
CAWRGTGYGGNTIYF
TGTGCCTGGAGGGGGACAGGGTACGGAGGAAACACCATATATTTT
>TRBD2|TRBV12-5|TRBJ2-5|NA
CASAGGGQETQYF
TGTGCTAGTGCCGGGGGGGGGCAAGAGACCCAGTACTTC
>TRBD1|TRBV28|TRBJ1-6|NA
CASRSSSLDRDNSPLHF
TGTGCCAGCAGATCCTCGAGCTTGGACAGGGATAATTCACCCCTCCACTTT
>TRBD1|TRBV6-5|TRBJ1-5|NA
CASSPDRDGNQPQHF
TGTGCCAGCAGTCCGGACAGGGACGGGAATCAGCCCCAGCATTTT
>NA|TRBV19|TRBJ1-4|NA
CASSILGAGNEKLFF
TGTGCCAGTAGTATATTGGGGGCTGGTAATGAAAAACTGTTTTTT